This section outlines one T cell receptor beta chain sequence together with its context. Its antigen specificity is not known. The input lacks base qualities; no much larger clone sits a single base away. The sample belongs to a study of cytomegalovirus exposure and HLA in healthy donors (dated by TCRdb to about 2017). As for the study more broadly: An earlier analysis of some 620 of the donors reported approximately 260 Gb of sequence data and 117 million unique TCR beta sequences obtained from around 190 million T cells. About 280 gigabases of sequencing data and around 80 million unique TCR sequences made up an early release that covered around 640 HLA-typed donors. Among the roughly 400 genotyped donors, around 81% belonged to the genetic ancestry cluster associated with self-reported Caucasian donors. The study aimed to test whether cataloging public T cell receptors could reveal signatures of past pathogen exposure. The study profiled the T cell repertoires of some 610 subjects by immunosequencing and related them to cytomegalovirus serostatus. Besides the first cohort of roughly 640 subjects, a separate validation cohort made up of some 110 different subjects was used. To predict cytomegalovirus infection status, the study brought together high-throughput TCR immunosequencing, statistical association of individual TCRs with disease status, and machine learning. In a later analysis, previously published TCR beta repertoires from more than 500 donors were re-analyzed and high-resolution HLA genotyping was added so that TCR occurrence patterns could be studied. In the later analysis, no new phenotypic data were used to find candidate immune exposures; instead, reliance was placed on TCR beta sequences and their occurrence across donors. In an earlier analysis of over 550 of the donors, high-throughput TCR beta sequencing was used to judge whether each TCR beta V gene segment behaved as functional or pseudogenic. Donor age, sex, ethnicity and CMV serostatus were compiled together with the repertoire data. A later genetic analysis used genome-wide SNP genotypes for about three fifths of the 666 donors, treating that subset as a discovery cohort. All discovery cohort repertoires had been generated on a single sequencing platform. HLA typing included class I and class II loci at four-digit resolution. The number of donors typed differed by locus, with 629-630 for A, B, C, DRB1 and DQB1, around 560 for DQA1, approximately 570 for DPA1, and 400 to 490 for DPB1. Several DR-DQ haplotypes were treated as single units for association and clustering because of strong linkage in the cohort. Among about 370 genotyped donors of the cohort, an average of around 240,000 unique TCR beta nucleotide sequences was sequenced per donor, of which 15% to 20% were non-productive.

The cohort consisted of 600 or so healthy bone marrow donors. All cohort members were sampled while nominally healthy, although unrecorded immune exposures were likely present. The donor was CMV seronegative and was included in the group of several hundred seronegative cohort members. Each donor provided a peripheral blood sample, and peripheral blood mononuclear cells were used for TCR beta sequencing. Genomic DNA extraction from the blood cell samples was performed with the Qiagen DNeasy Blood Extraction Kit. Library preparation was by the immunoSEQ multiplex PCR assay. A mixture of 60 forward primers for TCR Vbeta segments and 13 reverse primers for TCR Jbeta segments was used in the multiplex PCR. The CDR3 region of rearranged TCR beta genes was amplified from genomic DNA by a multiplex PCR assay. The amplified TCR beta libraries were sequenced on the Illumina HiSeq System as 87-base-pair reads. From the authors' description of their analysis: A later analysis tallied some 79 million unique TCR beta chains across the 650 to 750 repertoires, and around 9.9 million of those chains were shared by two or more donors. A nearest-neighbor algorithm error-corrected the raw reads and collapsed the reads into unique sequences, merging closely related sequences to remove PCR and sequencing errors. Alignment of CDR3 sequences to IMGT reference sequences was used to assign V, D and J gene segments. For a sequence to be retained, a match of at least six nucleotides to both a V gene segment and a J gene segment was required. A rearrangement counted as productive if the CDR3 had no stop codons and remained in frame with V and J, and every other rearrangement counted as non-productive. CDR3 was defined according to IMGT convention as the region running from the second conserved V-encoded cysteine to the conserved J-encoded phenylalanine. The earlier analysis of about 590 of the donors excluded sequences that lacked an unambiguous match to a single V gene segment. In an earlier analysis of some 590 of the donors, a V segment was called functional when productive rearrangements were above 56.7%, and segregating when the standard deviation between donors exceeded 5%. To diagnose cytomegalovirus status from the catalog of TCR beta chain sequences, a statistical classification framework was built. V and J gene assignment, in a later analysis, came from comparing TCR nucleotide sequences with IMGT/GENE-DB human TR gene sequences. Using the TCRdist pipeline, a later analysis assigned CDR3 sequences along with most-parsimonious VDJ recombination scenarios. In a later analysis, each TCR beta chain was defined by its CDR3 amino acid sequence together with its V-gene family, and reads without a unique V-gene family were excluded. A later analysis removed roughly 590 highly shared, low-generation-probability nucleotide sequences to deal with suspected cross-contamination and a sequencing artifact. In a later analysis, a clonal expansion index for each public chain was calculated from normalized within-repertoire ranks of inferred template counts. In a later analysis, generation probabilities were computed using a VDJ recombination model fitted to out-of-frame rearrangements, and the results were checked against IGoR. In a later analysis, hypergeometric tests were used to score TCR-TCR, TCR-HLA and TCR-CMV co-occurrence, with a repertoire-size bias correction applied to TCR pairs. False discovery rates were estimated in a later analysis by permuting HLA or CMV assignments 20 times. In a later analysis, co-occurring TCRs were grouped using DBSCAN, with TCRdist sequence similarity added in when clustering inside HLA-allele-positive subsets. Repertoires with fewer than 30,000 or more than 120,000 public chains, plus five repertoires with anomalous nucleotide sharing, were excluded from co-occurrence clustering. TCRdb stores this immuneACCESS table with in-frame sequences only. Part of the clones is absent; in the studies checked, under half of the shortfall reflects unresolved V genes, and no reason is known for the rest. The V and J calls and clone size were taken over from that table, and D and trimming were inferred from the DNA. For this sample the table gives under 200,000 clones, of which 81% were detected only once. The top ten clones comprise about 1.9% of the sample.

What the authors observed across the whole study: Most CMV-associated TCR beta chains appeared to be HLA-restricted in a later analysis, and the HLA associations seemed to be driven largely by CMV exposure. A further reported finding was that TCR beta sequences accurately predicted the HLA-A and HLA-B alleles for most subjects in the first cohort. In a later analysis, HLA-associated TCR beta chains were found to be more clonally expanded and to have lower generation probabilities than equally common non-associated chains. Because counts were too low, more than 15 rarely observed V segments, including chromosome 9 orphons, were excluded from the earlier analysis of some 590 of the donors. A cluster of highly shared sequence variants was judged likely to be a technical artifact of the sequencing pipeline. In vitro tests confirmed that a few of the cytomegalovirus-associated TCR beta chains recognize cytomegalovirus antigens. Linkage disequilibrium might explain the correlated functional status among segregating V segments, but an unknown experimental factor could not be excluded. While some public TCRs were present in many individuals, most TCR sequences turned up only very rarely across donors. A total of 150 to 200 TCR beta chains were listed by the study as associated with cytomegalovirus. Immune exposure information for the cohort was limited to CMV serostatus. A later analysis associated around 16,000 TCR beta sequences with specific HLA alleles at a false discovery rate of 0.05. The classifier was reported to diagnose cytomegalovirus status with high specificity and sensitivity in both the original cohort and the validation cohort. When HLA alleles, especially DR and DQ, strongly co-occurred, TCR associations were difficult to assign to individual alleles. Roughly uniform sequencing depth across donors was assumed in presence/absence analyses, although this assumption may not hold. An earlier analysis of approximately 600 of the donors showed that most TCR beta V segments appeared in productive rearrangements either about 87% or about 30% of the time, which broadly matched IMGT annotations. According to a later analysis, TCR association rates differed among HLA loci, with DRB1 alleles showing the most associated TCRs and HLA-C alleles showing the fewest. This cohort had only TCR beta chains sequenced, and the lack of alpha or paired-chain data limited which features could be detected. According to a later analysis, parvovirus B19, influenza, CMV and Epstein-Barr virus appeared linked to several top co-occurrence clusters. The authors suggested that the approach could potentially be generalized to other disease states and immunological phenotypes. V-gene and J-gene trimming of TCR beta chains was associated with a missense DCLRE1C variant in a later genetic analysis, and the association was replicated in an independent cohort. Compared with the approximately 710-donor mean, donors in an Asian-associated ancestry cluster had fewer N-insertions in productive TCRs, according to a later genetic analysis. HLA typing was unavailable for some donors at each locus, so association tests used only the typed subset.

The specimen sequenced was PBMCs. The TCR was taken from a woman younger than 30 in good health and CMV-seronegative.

The bases read TGTGCCATCAGTGAGGTGCAGGGTGCTTACAACACTGAAGCTTTCTTT. Translated, it gives CAISEVQGAYNTEAFF. Recombination connected TRBV10-3 to TRBJ1-1; perhaps TRBD1 is the D gene, with 5 bases matching. Taken from the germline V gene, the CDR1 and CDR2 loops are ENHRY and SYGVKD. The CDR3 numbers 16 residues from cysteine through phenylalanine. Only CDR3 DNA remains: 48 bases, in frame from the first base. V loses 2 bases, J loses 2 bases, and the germline ends lie 15 bases apart.